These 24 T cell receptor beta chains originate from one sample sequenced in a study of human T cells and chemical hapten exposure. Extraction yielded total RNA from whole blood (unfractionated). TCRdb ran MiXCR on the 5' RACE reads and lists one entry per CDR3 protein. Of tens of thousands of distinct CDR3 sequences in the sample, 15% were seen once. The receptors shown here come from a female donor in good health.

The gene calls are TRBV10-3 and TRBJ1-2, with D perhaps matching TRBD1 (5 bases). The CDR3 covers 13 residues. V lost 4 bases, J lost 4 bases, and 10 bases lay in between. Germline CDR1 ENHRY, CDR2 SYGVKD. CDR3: CAISAEGSYGYTF. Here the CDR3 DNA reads TGTGCCATCAGTGCCGAGGGGTCCTATGGCTACACCTTC.

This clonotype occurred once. The CDR3 sequence is CASSHGTGVYF. As DNA, the CDR3 is TGTGCCAGCAGCCATGGGACAGGGGTGTACTTC. This sequence joins TRBV6-5 and TRBJ2-7; 10 bases align to TRBD1. The CDR3 is 11 amino acids. Germline lookup yields CDR1 MNHEY and CDR2 SVGAGI. J gave up 12 bases and V 6 bases, and 5 bases lay outside the gene matches.

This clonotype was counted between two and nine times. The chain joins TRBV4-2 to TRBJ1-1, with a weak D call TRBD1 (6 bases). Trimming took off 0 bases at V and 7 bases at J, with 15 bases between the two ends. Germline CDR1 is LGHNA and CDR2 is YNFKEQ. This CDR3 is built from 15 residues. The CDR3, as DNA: TGTGCCAGCAGCCAAGATGGCACGACAGGTTTTGAAGCTTTCTTT. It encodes CASSQDGTTGFEAFF.

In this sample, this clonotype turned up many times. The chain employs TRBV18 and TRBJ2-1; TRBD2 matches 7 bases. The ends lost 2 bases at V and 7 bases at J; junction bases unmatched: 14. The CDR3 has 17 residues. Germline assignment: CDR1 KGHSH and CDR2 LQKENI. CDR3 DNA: TGTGCCAGCTCACCAATTTCAGCGGGAAAGTGGGGTAATGAGCAGTTCTTC. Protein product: CASSPISAGKWGNEQFF. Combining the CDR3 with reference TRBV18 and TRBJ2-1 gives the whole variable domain NAGVMQNPRHLVRRRGQEARLRCSPMKGHSHVYWYRQLPEEGLKFMVYLQKENIIDESGMPKERFSAEFPKEGPSILRIQQVVRGDSAAYFCASSPISAGKWGNEQFFGPGTRLTVL.

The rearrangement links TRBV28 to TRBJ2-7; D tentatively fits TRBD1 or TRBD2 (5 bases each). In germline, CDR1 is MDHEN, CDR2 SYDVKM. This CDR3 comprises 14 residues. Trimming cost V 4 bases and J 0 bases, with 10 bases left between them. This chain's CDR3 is CASSSGDGSYEQYF. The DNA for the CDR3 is TGTGCCAGCAGTTCCGGGGACGGCTCCTACGAGCAGTACTTC.

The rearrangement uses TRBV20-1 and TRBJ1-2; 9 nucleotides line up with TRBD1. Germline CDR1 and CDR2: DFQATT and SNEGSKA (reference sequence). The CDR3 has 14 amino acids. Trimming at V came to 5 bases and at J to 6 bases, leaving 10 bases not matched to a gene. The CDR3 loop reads CSAYPTGGGHGYTF. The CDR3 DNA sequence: TGCAGTGCTTACCCAACAGGGGGCGGCCATGGCTACACCTTC.

This chain's CDR3 is CATGGQGVDGYTF. CDR3 DNA sequence: TGTGCCACCGGGGGACAGGGGGTAGATGGCTACACCTTC. This chain connects TRBV10-3 to TRBJ1-2; 11 bases fit TRBD1. V shed 10 bases and J 6 bases; nucleotides not matched to a gene: 7. CDR1 is ENHRY, CDR2 SYGVKD, per germline. This CDR3 has 13 amino acids.

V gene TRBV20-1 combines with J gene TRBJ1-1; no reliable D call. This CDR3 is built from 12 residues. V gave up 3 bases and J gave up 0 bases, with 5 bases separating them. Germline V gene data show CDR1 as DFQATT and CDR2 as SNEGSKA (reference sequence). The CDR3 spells CSARQLNTEAFF. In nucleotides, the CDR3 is TGCAGTGCTAGGCAGTTGAACACTGAAGCTTTCTTT.

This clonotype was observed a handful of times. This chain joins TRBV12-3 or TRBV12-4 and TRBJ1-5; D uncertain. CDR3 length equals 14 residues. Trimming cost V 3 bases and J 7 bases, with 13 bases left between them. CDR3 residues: CASSFGILGQPQHF. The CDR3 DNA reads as TGTGCCAGCAGTTTTGGGATTCTCGGGCAGCCCCAGCATTTT.

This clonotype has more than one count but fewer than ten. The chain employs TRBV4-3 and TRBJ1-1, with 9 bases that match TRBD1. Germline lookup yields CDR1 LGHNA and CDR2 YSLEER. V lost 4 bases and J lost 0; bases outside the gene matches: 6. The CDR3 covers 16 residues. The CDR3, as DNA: TGCGCCAGCAGCCTCCAGGGACAGGGCGTGAACACTGAAGCTTTCTTT. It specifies CASSLQGQGVNTEAFF.

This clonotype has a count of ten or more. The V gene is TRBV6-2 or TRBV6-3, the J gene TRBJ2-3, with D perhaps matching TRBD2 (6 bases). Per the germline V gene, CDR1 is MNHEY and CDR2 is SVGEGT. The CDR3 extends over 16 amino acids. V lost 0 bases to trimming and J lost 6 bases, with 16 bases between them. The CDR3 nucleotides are TGTGCCAGCAGTTACTCGCCGGGAGAGGGTAACGATACGCAGTATTTT. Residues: CASSYSPGEGNDTQYF.

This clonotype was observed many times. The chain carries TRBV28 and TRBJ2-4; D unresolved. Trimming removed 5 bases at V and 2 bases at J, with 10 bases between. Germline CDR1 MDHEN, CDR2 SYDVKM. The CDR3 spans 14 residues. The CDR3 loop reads CASSDPQPKNIQYF. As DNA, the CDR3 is TGTGCCAGCAGTGATCCTCAGCCCAAAAACATTCAGTACTTC. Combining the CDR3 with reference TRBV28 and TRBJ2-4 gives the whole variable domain DVKVTQSSRYLVKRTGEKVFLECVQDMDHENMFWYRQDPGLGLRLIYFSYDVKMKEKGDIPEGYSVSREKKERFSLILESASTNQTSMYLCASSDPQPKNIQYFGAGTRLSVL.

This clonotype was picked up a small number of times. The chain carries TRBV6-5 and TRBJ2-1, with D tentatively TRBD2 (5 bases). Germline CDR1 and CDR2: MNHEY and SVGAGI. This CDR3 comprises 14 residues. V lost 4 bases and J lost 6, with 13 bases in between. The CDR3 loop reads CASSSATTLNEQFF. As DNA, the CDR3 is TGTGCCAGCAGTTCCGCGACTACTCTCAATGAGCAGTTCTTC.

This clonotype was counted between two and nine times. CDR3 nucleotide sequence: TGTGCCAGCAGCCGAAGTGGGGGGAATGAAAAACTGTTTTTT. Translated, it gives CASSRSGGNEKLFF. This chain links TRBV7-9 with TRBJ1-4, with TRBD1 as a possible D gene (5 bases). The ends were cut back, 5 bases at V and 5 bases at J, with 12 bases in the middle. The V gene's germline CDR1 is SEHNR and CDR2 FQNEAQ (reference sequence). The CDR3 sequence is 14 residues long.

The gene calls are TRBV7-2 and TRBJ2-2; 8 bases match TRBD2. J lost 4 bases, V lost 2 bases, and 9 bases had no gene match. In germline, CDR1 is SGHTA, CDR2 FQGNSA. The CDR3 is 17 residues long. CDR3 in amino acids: CASSLLGTSRITGELFF. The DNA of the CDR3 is TGTGCCAGCAGCTTACTAGGGACTAGTCGAATCACCGGGGAGCTGTTTTTT.

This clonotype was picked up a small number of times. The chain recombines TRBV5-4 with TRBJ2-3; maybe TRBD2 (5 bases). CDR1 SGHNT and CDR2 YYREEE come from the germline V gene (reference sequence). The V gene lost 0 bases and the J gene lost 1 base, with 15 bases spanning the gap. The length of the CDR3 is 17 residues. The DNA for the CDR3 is TGTGCCAGCAGCTTGGGGCTACGGACTTCCCGCACAGATACGCAGTATTTT. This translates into CASSLGLRTSRTDTQYF.

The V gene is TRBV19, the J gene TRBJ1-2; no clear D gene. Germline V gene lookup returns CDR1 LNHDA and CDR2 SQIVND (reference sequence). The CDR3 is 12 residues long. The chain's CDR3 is CALRGNNYGYTF. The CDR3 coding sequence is TGTGCTCTCCGCGGAAATAACTATGGCTACACCTTC.

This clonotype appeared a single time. Here the CDR3 DNA reads TGTGCCAGCAGTTTATCTAGGGGCGAGCAGTACTTC. Protein product: CASSLSRGEQYF. The J gene is TRBJ2-7, the V gene TRBV12-3 or TRBV12-4, with D possibly matching TRBD1 (5 bases). V was cut by 2 bases and J by 6 bases, with 8 bases left in between. The CDR3 has 12 amino acids.

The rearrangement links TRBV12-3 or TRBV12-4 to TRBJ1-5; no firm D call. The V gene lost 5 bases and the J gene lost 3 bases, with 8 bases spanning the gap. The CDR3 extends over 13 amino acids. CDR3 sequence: CASSPTTNQPQHF. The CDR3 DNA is TGTGCCAGCAGTCCCACTACCAATCAGCCCCAGCATTTT.

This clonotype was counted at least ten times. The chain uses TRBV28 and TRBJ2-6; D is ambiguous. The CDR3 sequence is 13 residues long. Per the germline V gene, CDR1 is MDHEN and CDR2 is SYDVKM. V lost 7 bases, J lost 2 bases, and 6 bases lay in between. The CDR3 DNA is TGTGCCAGCATAGAGACTGGGGCCAACGTCCTGACTTTC. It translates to CASIETGANVLTF.

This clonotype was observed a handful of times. The CDR3 region is CASSPQKLLQNEQFF. The CDR3 bases are TGTGCCAGCTCACCCCAGAAACTCCTACAGAATGAGCAGTTCTTC. This sequence joins TRBV18 and TRBJ2-1; D gene uncertain. Trimming removed 3 bases at V and 7 bases at J, with 16 bases between. The CDR3 is 15 amino acids. Germline V CDR1 and CDR2: KGHSH, LQKENI.

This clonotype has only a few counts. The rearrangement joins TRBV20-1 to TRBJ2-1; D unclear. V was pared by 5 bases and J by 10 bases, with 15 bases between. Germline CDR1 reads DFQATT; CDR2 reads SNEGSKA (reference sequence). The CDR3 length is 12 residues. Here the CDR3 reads CSARRDAQEQFF. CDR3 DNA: TGCAGTGCTCGGAGAGACGCGCAGGAGCAGTTCTTC.

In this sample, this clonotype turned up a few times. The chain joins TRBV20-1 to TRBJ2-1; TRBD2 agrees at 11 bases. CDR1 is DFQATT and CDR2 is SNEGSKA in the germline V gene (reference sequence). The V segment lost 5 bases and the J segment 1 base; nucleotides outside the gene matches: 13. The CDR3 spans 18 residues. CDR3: CSAPPSSGRSWSYNEQFF. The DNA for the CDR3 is TGCAGTGCTCCACCGTCTAGCGGGAGGTCGTGGTCCTACAATGAGCAGTTCTTC.

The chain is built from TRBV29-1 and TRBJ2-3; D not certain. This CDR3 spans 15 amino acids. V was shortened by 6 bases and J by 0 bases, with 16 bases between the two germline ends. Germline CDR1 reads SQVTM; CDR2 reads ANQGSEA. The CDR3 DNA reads TGCAGCGTCTCAAATTGGGCCAGAAGCACAGATACGCAGTATTTT. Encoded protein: CSVSNWARSTDTQYF.